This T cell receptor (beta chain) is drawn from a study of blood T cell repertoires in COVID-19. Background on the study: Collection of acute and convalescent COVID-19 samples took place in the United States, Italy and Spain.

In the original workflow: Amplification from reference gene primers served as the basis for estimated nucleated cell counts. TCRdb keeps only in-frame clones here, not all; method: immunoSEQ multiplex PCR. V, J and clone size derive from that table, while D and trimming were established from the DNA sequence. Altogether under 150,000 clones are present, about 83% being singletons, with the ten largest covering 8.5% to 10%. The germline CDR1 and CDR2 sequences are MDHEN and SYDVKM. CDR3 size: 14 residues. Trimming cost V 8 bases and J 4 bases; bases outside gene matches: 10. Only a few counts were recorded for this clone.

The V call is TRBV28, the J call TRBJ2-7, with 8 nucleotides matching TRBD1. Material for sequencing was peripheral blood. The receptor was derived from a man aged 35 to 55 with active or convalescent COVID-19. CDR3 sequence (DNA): TGTGCCAGCCAATACCCCGGGACAGGATACGAGCAGTACTTC. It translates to CASQYPGTGYEQYF. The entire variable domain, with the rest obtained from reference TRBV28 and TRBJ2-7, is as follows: DVKVTQSSRYLVKRTGEKVFLECVQDMDHENMFWYRQDPGLGLRLIYFSYDVKMKEKGDIPEGYSVSREKKERFSLILESASTNQTSMYLCASQYPGTGYEQYFGPGTRLTVT.